This TCR beta chain appears in the sequencing data of a study of shared clonotypes between healthy human individuals. V was shortened by 3 bases and J by 6 bases, with 12 bases between the two germline ends. The CDR3 loop spans 13 amino acids. Germline V gene sequence: CDR1 MDHEN, CDR2 SYDVKM. Repertoires were generated with immunoSEQ multiplex PCR, while TCRdb's copy carries only in-frame clones and drops some. The sample consists of millions of clones, more than 85% of them appearing once. CD45RO-negative, CCR7-selected cells formed the naive CD8 fraction, which excluded terminally differentiated effector memory CD45RA+ cells.

Sequenced: naive CD8+ T cells from PBMCs. This TCR was recovered from a man younger than 35 in good health. Some clones in this sample may be carry-over from other donors' samples. J is TRBJ2-7 and V is TRBV28, with no clear D. CDR3: CASSLLDLREQYF. The CDR3 coding sequence is TGTGCCAGCAGTTTGCTGGATTTACGCGAGCAGTACTTC.